This TCR beta chain was sequenced during a study of blood T cell repertoires in COVID-19. Germline loops: CDR1 SEHNR, CDR2 FQNEAQ (reference sequence). The CDR3 is made up of 16 amino acids. The V and J ends lost 3 bases and 5 bases respectively, with 17 bases between them. Sequenced by immunoSEQ multiplex PCR; TCRdb stores in-frame clones only, minus some. The table includes a few hundred thousand clones, 80% to 90% detected once. The sequence was obtained from a middle-aged woman who had recovered from COVID-19. The genes are TRBV7-9 and TRBJ2-1; D is possibly TRBD2 (5 bases). The specimen was peripheral blood. The CDR3 region is CASSFHSVSVNNEQFF. CDR3 DNA sequence: TGTGCCAGCAGCTTCCATAGCGTGAGTGTCAACAATGAGCAGTTCTTC. The complete variable domain, with remaining parts taken from reference TRBV7-9 and TRBJ2-1, reads DTGVSQNPRHKITKRGQNVTFRCDPISEHNRLYWYRQTLGQGPEFLTYFQNEAQLEKSRLLSDRFSAERPKGSFSTLEIQRTEQGDSAMYLCASSFHSVSVNNEQFFGPGTRLTVL.